One sample yielded the 9 T cell receptor beta chains listed below, sequenced in a study of T-cell memory formation after mild COVID-19. TCRdb re-derived calls from the 5' RACE reads in MiXCR, one entry per CDR3 protein. This table holds about 84,000 distinct CDR3 sequences, approximately 15% found once. Sequencing was carried out using PBMCs or a T cell subset sorted from them (not recorded which). Receptors were obtained from an adult woman who had mild COVID-19 (a few samples of this study predate the infection). Cell type and time point are not known.

The V and J genes are TRBV6-5 and TRBJ2-5; no firm D call. Germline CDR1 and CDR2: MNHEY and SVGAGI. CDR3 length: 14 amino acids. V lost 2 bases to trimming and J lost 4 bases, with 11 bases between them. The CDR3 protein is CASSYVAPGETQYF. As DNA, the CDR3 is TGTGCCAGCAGTTACGTTGCCCCTGGAGAGACCCAGTACTTC.

This clonotype has only one observation. The J gene is TRBJ2-7, the V gene TRBV24-1, with a tentative D call TRBD1 (5 bases). V was trimmed by 4 bases and J by 2 bases, leaving 14 bases between them. Looked up from germline, CDR1 is KGHDR and CDR2 is SFDVKD. The CDR3 runs to 15 residues. The CDR3 region is CATSDKGWQAYEQYF. The DNA of the CDR3 is TGTGCCACCAGTGACAAGGGGTGGCAGGCCTACGAGCAGTACTTC.

The rearrangement links TRBV7-6 to TRBJ2-5; tentatively, D is TRBD1 or TRBD2 (5 bases each). V was pared by 4 bases and J by 5 bases, with 11 bases between. CDR1 SGHVS and CDR2 FNYEAQ come from the germline V gene. This CDR3 has 13 amino acids. The CDR3 nucleotides are TGTGCCAGCAGCTCCGGGACGGGGGAGACCCAGTACTTC. Translating gives CASSSGTGETQYF. Complete variable domain (other parts from reference TRBV7-6 and TRBJ2-5): GAGVSQSPRYKVTKRGQDVALRCDPISGHVSLYWYRQALGQGPEFLTYFNYEAQQDKSGLPNDRFSAERPEGSISTLTIQRTEQRDSAMYRCASSSGTGETQYFGPGTRLLVL.

This clonotype was seen a handful of times. The genes are TRBV6-6 and TRBJ2-3, with D hard to call. The CDR3 sequence is 16 residues long. Per the germline V gene, CDR1 is MNHNY and CDR2 is SVGAGI (reference sequence). The V end was cut by 7 bases, the J end by 0 bases, with 17 bases between. CDR3 in amino acids: CASTRRSQGSTDTQYF. The CDR3 region has the DNA TGTGCCAGCACGCGAAGGTCCCAAGGTAGCACAGATACGCAGTATTTT.

This chain links TRBV12-3 or TRBV12-4 with TRBJ2-5; 7 positions agree with TRBD2. This CDR3 is built from 16 residues. J was trimmed by 1 base and V by 4 bases; bases with no gene match: 9. CDR3 sequence reads: CASSSPGLRIQETQYF. The DNA of the CDR3 is TGTGCCAGCAGTTCACCGGGACTAAGGATCCAAGAGACCCAGTACTTC.

The V and J genes are TRBV12-3 or TRBV12-4 and TRBJ1-2, with D hard to call. V was trimmed by 3 bases and J by 2 bases, leaving 7 bases between them. The CDR3 is 13 amino acids. In nucleotides, the CDR3 is TGTGCCAGCAGTTTCCCTAGGAACTATGGCTACACCTTC. It specifies CASSFPRNYGYTF.

The sample holds a few counts of this clonotype. The genes are TRBV29-1 and TRBJ2-7; 14 nucleotides agree with TRBD2. The CDR3 extends over 14 amino acids. J was trimmed by 3 bases and V by 6 bases; bases with no gene match: 4. CDR1 and CDR2 from the germline V gene are SQVTM and ANQGSEA. CDR3 sequence (DNA): TGCAGCGTGCACGGGACTAGCGGGAGCTACGAGCAGTACTTC. Translated, it gives CSVHGTSGSYEQYF.

The genes are TRBV19 and TRBJ2-7; 11 bases match TRBD2. CDR1 is LNHDA, CDR2 SQIVND, per germline (reference sequence). This CDR3 is built from 16 residues. J was trimmed by 3 bases and V by 3 bases; bases with no gene match: 7. As DNA, the CDR3 is TGTGCCAGTAGTATCTCACCTAGCGGGGGGATCTACGAGCAGTACTTC. This encodes CASSISPSGGIYEQYF.

The chain joins TRBV4-3 to TRBJ2-5, with D maybe TRBD1 (6 bases). There are 16 residues in the CDR3. Germline CDR1 is LGHNA and CDR2 is YSLEER. Trimming removed 3 bases at V and 2 bases at J, with 16 bases between. This CDR3 is CASSHHSWGQQETQYF. In DNA, the CDR3 is TGCGCCAGCAGCCACCACTCCTGGGGGCAGCAAGAGACCCAGTACTTC.